Following are 10 T cell receptor beta chains from one sample sequenced in a study of blood T cell repertoires in COVID-19. The data were produced by immunoSEQ multiplex PCR, yet TCRdb's version contains in-frame clones alone and is incomplete. The table lists more than 25,000 clones, over 85% of them singletons. Sequencing was done on a sample of peripheral blood. These receptors originate from a man between 65 and 85 years old with active or convalescent COVID-19.

This clone showed up just a few times. The chain combines TRBV19 with TRBJ2-1, with TRBD2 identical over 9 bases. This CDR3 region has 17 residues. V lost 3 bases, J lost 10 bases, and 16 bases stayed unmatched. Germline-derived CDR1 and CDR2 are LNHDA and SQIVND (reference sequence). The CDR3 nucleotides are TGTGCCAGTAGTATGATTCTTAGACTAGCGGTTCCGGGAGAGCAGTTCTTC. It is translated as CASSMILRLAVPGEQFF.

The chain recombines TRBV15 with TRBJ2-7, with 8 bases fitting TRBD2. The ends lost 6 bases at V and 1 base at J; junction bases unmatched: 8. Germline CDR1 LNHNV, CDR2 YYDKDF (reference sequence). The CDR3 is made up of 15 amino acids. CDR3 residues: CATSAAGGRSYEQYF. CDR3 bases: TGTGCCACCAGTGCCGCGGGGGGCCGATCCTACGAGCAGTACTTC.

The CDR3 here is CAWGWAGTSTDTQYF. The CDR3 nucleotides read TGTGCCTGGGGATGGGCGGGGACTAGCACAGATACGCAGTATTTT. The chain joins TRBV30 to TRBJ2-3; a possible D gene is TRBD2 (6 bases). Per the germline V gene, CDR1 is GTSNPN and CDR2 is SVGIG (reference sequence). The CDR3 runs 15 residues. The ends were cut back, 5 bases at V and 0 bases at J, with 15 bases in the middle.

This rearrangement joins TRBV5-1 to TRBJ2-1; tentatively, D is TRBD1 (5 bases). V was pared by 0 bases and J by 2 bases, with 9 bases between. CDR1 and CDR2 from the germline V gene are SGHRS and YFSETQ. There are 15 residues in the CDR3. CDR3 loop: CASSLGGLAYNEQFF. The CDR3 DNA reads as TGCGCCAGCAGCTTGGGGGGCTTAGCCTACAATGAGCAGTTCTTC.

This CDR3 reads CASRIGGYSGNTIYF. The CDR3 DNA reads TGTGCCAGCAGGATAGGGGGCTATTCTGGAAACACCATATATTTT. The chain couples TRBV6-5 to TRBJ1-3, with 7 bases aligning to TRBD1. This CDR3 has 15 residues. CDR1 is MNHEY and CDR2 is SVGAGI in the germline V gene. Trimming cost V 6 bases and J 1 base; bases outside gene matches: 6.

This clone came up once. This chain uses TRBV7-2 with TRBJ1-2; D is ambiguous. CDR1 is SGHTA, CDR2 FQGNSA, per germline. The CDR3 is made up of 16 amino acids. Trimming left V 5 bases short and J 4 bases short, with 20 bases between. CDR3 in DNA: TGTGCCAGCAGCCCACGCGTGGGAGGGCCAGCCTATGGCTACACCTTC. Translation gives CASSPRVGGPAYGYTF.

V and J are TRBV2 and TRBJ2-5, with a tentative D call TRBD2 (6 bases). Germline CDR1 reads SNHLY; CDR2 reads FYNNEI. Trimming shortened V by 5 bases and J by 2 bases, and 9 bases separated the two germline ends. CDR3 length: 13 amino acids. In DNA, the CDR3 is TGTGCCAGCAGTCGGGACTGGCAAGAGACCCAGTACTTC. This codes for CASSRDWQETQYF.

The V call is TRBV24-1, the J call TRBJ1-5; TRBD1 matches 11 bases. V was pared by 5 bases and J by 4 bases, with 3 bases of the junction left unmatched. Germline V gives CDR1 KGHDR, CDR2 SFDVKD. This CDR3 is built from 15 residues. CDR3 region: CATSGGQGANQPQHF. CDR3 bases: TGTGCCACCAGTGGCGGACAGGGGGCGAATCAGCCCCAGCATTTT.

The gene calls are TRBV7-8 and TRBJ2-5; the match to TRBD2 covers 11 bases. The CDR3 is made up of 14 amino acids. J was trimmed by 4 bases and V by 3 bases; bases with no gene match: 1. Germline V gives CDR1 SGHVS, CDR2 FQNEAQ. CDR3 sequence: CASSFSGGAETQYF. The CDR3 coding sequence is TGTGCCAGCAGCTTTAGCGGGGGGGCAGAGACCCAGTACTTC.

The chain links TRBV6-6 to TRBJ2-6; 10 positions match TRBD1. V lost 5 bases and J lost 4; bases outside the gene matches: 5. The germline V gene encodes CDR1 MNHNY and CDR2 SVGAGI (reference sequence). The CDR3 is 16 residues long. This CDR3 reads CASSRQGAAGANVLTF. The CDR3 nucleotides are TGTGCCAGCAGTCGACAGGGGGCGGCAGGGGCCAACGTCCTGACTTTC.